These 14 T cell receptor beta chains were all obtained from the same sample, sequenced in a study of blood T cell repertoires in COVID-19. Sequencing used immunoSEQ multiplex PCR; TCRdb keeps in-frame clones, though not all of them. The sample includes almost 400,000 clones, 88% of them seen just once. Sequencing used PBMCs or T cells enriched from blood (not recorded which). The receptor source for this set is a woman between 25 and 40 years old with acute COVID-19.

The CDR3 region is CASSPWSGYNEQFF. The CDR3 coding sequence is TGTGCCAGCAGCCCATGGTCGGGATACAATGAGCAGTTCTTC. The chain carries TRBV7-9 and TRBJ2-1; TRBD2 might be the D (5 bases). Between the trimmed V and J ends, which lost 5 bases and 4 bases, there was a span of 12 bases. The CDR3 length is 14 residues. Germline V lookup: CDR1 SEHNR, CDR2 FQNEAQ (reference sequence).

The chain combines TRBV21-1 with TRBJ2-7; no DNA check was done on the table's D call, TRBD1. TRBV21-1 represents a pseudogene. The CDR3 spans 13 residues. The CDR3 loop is CASSSQGDYEQYF. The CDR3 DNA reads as TGTGCCAGCAGCTCCCAGGGTGACTACGAGCAGTACTTC.

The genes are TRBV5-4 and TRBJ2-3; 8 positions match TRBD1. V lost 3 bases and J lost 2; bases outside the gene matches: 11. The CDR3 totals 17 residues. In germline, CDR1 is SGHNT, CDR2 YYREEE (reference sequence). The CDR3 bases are TGTGCCAGCAGCTCCAGGACAGGGATAACATACACAGATACGCAGTATTTT. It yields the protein CASSSRTGITYTDTQYF.

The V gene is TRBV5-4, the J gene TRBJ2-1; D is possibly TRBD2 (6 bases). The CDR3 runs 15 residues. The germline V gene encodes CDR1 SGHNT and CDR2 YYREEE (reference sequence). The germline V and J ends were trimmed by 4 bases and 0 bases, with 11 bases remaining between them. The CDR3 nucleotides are TGTGCCAGCAGCCGTCTCGGGAGCTCCTACAATGAGCAGTTCTTC. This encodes CASSRLGSSYNEQFF. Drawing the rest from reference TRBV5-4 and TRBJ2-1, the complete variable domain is ETGVTQSPTHLIKTRGQQVTLRCSSQSGHNTVSWYQQALGQGPQFIFQYYREEENGRGNFPPRFSGLQFPNYSSELNVNALELDDSALYLCASSRLGSSYNEQFFGPGTRLTVL.

Here the CDR3 reads CSVGQGITGELFF. The CDR3 nucleotides are TGCAGCGTTGGACAGGGTATAACCGGGGAGCTGTTTTTT. The V and J genes are TRBV29-1 and TRBJ2-2; TRBD1 agrees at 7 bases. With V trimmed by 4 bases and J by 5 bases, 4 bases remained unmatched. Per germline, CDR1 SQVTM and CDR2 ANQGSEA. The CDR3 length is 13 residues.

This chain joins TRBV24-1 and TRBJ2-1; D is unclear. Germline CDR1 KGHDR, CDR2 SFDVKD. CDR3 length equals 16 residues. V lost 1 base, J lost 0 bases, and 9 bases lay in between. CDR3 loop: CATSDFDTHSYNEQFF. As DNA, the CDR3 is TGTGCCACCAGTGATTTCGACACCCACTCCTACAATGAGCAGTTCTTC.

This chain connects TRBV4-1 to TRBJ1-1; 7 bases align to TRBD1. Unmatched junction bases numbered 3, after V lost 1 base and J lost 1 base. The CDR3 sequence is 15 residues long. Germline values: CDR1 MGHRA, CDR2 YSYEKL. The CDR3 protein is CASSQAGTANTEAFF. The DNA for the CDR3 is TGCGCCAGCAGCCAAGCCGGGACAGCGAACACTGAAGCTTTCTTT.

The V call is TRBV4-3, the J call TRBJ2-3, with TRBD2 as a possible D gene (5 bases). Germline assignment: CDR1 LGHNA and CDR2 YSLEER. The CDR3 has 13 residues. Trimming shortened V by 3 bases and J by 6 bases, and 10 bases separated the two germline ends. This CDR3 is CASSHLLDDTQYF. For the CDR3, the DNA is TGCGCCAGCAGCCACCTACTAGATGATACGCAGTATTTT.

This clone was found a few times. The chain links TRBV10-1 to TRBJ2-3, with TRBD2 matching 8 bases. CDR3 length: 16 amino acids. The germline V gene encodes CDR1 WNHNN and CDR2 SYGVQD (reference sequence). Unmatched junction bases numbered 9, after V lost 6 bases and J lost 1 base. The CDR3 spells CASSDLASGRTDTQYF. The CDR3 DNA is TGCGCCAGCAGCGATCTTGCTAGCGGGCGCACAGATACGCAGTATTTT.

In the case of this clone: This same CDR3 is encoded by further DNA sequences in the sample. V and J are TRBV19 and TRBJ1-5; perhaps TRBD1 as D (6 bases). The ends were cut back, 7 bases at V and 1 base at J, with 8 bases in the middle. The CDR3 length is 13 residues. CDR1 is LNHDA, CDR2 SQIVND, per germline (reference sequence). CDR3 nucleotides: TGTGCCAGTAAGAGGGGGAGCAATCAGCCCCAGCATTTT. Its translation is CASKRGSNQPQHF.

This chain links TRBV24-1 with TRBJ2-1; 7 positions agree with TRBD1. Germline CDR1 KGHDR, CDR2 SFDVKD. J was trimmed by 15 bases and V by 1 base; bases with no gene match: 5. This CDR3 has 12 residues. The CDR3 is CATSDFQGVSFF. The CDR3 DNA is TGTGCCACCAGTGATTTCCAGGGGGTCTCGTTCTTC.

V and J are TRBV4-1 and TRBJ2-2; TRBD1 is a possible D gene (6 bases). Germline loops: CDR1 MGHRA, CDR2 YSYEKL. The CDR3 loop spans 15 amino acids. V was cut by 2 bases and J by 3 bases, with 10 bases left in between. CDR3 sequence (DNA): TGCGCCAGCAGCCAAACAGGGATAGACACCGGGGAGCTGTTTTTT. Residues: CASSQTGIDTGELFF.

The CDR3 nucleotides are TGTGCCAGCAGCCCCCGAACCGAGCTCTCCTACGAGCAGTACTTC. Residues: CASSPRTELSYEQYF. The chain is built from TRBV13 and TRBJ2-7, with D unclear. CDR3 length: 15 residues. CDR1 is PRHDT and CDR2 is FYEKMQ in the germline V gene (reference sequence). Between the trimmed V and J ends, which lost 5 bases and 0 bases, there was a span of 14 bases. Full variable domain (rest looked up from reference TRBV13 and TRBJ2-7): AAGVIQSPRHLIKEKRETATLKCYPIPRHDTVYWYQQGPGQDPQFLISFYEKMQSDKGSIPDRFSAQQFSDYHSELNMSSLELGDSALYFCASSPRTELSYEQYFGPGTRLTVT.

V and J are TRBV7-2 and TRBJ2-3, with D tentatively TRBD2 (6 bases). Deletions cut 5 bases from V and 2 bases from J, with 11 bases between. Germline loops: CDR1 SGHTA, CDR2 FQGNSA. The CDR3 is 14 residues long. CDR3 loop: CASSQTRYTDTQYF. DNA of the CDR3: TGTGCCAGCAGCCAGACTAGGTACACAGATACGCAGTATTTT.